The sequence of this T cell receptor beta chain was determined in a study of T-cell memory formation after mild COVID-19. Whole-study context: TCR clusters mostly belonged to single donors.

This CDR3 comprises 14 residues. V gave up 1 base and J gave up 1 base, with 5 bases separating them. Germline V gives CDR1 LGHNA, CDR2 YNFKEQ. Study-wide results and limits: The SARS-CoV-2 specificity of second-wave clones reaching peak at day 37 remained unverified.

The sample holds many counts of this clonotype. Antigen specificity is unknown. The TCR alpha and TCR beta cDNA libraries, bearing sample barcodes and UMIs, were generated by 5'RACE using constant-segment primers. TCRdb independently ran MiXCR on the 5' RACE reads; one entry per CDR3 protein. The sample yields 300,000 or so distinct CDR3 sequences, 15% to 20% seen once. This TCR was recovered from a man aged 18 to 30 who had mild COVID-19 (a few samples of this study predate the infection). Cell type and time point are not known. Source material: PBMCs or a T cell subset sorted from them (not recorded which). The chain joins TRBV4-2 to TRBJ1-5, with unresolved D. As DNA, the CDR3 is TGTGCCAGCAGCCAAGGACAAAGCAATCAGCCCCAGCATTTT. It translates to CASSQGQSNQPQHF.